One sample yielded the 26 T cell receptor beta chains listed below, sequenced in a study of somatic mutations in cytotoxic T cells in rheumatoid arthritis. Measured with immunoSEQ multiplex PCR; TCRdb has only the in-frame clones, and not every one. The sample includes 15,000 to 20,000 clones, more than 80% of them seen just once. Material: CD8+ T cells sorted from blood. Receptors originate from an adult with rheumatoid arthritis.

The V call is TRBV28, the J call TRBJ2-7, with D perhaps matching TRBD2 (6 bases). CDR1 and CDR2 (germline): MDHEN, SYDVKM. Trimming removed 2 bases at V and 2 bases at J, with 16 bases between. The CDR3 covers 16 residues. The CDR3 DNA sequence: TGTGCCAGCAGTTTACTGGCGGGAATACCCCCCTACGAGCAGTACTTC. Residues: CASSLLAGIPPYEQYF.

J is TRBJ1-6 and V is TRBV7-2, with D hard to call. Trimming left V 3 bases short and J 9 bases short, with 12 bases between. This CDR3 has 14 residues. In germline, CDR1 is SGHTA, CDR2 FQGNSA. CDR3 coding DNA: TGTGCCAGCAGCTTTATCACGATAACTTCACCCCTCCACTTT. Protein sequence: CASSFITITSPLHF.

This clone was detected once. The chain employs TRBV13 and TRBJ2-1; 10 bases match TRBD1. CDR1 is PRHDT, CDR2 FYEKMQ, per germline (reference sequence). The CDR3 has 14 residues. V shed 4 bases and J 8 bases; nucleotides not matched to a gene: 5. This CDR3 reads CASSSGTGADEQFF. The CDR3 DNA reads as TGTGCCAGCAGCTCCGGGACAGGGGCGGATGAGCAGTTCTTC.

CDR3 sequence: CASSLAQGLGNTIYF. The CDR3 DNA follows: TGTGCCAGCAGCTTAGCGCAGGGTTTAGGAAACACCATATATTTT. The chain is built from TRBV7-2 and TRBJ1-3; D perhaps matches TRBD1 (5 bases). Germline CDR1 and CDR2: SGHTA and FQGNSA. The V and J ends lost 0 bases and 4 bases respectively, with 10 bases between them. This CDR3 comprises 15 residues.

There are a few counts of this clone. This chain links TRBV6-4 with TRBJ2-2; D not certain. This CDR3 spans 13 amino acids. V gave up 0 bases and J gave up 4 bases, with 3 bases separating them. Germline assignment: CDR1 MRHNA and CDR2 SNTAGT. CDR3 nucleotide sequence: TGTGCCAGCAGTGACTCGAGCACCGGGGAGCTGTTTTTT. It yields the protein CASSDSSTGELFF.

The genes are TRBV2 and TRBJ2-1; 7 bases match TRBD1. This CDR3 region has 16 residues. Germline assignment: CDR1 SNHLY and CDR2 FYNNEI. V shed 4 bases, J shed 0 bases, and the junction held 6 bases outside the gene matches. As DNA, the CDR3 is TGTGCCAGCAGTGGGGGACAGCTCCGCTCCTACAATGAGCAGTTCTTC. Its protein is CASSGGQLRSYNEQFF.

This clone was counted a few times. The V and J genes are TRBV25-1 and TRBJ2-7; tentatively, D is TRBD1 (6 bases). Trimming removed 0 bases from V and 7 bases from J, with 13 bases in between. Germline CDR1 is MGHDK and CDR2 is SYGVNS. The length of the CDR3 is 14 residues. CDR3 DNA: TGTGCCAGCAGTGAATATTATAATACAGGGGAGCAGTACTTC. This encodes CASSEYYNTGEQYF.

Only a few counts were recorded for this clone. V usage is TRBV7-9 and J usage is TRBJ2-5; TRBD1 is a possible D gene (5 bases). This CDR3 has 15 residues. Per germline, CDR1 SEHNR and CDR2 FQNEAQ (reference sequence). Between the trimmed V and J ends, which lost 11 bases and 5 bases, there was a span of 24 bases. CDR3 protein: CAEEEPPGAGETQYF. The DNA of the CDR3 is TGTGCCGAAGAGGAGCCCCCGGGTGCAGGGGAGACCCAGTACTTC.

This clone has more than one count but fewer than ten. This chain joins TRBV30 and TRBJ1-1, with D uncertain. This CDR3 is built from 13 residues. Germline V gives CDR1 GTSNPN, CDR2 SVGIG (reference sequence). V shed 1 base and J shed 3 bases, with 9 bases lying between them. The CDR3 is CAWSERRDTEAFF. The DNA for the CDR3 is TGTGCCTGGAGTGAGAGACGTGACACTGAAGCTTTCTTT.

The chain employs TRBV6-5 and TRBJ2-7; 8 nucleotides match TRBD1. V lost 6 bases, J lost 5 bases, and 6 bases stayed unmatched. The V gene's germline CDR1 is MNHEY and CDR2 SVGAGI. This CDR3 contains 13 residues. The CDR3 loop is CASSRGQGNEQYF. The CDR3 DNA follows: TGTGCCAGCAGCCGCGGACAGGGTAACGAGCAGTACTTC.

The CDR3 bases are TGCGCCAGCAGCTTAGGGAGGAGAGCAACCTACGAGCAGTACTTC. As protein: CASSLGRRATYEQYF. This chain connects TRBV5-1 to TRBJ2-7; TRBD2 might be the D (6 bases). The CDR3 is 15 amino acids. The V gene's germline CDR1 is SGHRS and CDR2 YFSETQ. Trimming left V 2 bases short and J 2 bases short, with 14 bases between.

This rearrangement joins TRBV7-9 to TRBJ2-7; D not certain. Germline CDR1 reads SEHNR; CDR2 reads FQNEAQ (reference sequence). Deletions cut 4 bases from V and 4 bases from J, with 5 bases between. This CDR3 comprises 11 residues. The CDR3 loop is CASSWAYEQYF. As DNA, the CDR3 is TGTGCCAGCAGCTGGGCTTACGAGCAGTACTTC.

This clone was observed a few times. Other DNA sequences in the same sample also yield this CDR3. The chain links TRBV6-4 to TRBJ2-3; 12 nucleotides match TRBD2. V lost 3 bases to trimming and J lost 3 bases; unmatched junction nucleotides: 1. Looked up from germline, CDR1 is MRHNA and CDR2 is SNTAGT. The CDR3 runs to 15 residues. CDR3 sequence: CASSETSGGTDTQYF. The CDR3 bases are TGTGCCAGCAGTGAAACTAGCGGGGGGACAGATACGCAGTATTTT.

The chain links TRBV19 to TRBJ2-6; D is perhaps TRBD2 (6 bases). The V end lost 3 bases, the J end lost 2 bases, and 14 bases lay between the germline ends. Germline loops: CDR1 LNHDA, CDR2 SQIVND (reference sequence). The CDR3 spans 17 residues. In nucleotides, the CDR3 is TGTGCCAGTAGTATCAGGAGGGCCACAGCTGGGGCCAACGTCCTGACTTTC. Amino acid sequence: CASSIRRATAGANVLTF.

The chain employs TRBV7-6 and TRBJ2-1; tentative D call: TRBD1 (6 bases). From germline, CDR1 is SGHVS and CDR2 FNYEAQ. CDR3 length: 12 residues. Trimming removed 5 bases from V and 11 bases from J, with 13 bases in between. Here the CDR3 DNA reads TGTGCCAGCAGCCAAACAGGGTCCCAGCAGTTCTTC. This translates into CASSQTGSQQFF.

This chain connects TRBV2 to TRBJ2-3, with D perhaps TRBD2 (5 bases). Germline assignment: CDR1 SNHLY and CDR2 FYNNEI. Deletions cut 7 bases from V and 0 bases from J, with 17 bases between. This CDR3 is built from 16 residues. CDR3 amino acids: CASKGDLPLSTDTQYF. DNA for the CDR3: TGTGCCAGCAAGGGAGATCTCCCCCTCAGCACAGATACGCAGTATTTT. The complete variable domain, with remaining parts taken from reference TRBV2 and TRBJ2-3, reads EPEVTQTPSHQVTQMGQEVILRCVPISNHLYFYWYRQILGQKVEFLVSFYNNEISEKSEIFDDQFSVERPDGSNFTLKIRSTKLEDSAMYFCASKGDLPLSTDTQYFGPGTRLTVL.

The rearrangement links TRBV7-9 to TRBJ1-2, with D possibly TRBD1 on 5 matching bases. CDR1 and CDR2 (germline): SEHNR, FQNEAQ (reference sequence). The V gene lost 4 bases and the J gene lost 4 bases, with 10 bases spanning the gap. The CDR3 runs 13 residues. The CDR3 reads CASSSFDSYGYTF. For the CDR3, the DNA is TGTGCCAGCAGCTCTTTCGACAGCTATGGCTACACCTTC.

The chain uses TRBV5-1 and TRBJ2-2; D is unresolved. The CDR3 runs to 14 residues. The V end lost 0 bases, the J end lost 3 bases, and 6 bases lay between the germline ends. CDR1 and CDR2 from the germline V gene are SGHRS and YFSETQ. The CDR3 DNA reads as TGCGCCAGCAGCTTGGCCTTGGACACCGGGGAGCTGTTTTTT. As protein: CASSLALDTGELFF.

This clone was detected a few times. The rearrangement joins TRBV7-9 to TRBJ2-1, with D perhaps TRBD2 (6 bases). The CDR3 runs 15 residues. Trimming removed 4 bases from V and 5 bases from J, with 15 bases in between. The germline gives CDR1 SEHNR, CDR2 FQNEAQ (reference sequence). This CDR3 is CASSSTEGSNNEQFF. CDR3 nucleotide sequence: TGTGCCAGCAGCTCGACGGAGGGGTCTAACAATGAGCAGTTCTTC.

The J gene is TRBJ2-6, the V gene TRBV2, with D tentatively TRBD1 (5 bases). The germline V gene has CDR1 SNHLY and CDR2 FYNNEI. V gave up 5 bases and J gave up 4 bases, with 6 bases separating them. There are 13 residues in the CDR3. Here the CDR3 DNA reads TGTGCCAGCAGTCAGGGCGGGGCCAACGTCCTGACTTTC. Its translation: CASSQGGANVLTF.

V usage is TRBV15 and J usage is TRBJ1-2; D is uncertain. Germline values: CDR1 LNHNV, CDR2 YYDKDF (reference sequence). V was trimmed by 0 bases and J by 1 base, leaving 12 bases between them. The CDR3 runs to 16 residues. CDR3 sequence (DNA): TGTGCCACCAGCAGAGAAGTCGGACTGGATAACTATGGCTACACCTTC. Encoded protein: CATSREVGLDNYGYTF.

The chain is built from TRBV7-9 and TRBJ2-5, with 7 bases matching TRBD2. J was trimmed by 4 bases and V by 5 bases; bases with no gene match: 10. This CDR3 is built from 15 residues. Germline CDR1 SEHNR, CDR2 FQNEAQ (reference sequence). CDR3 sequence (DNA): TGTGCCAGCAGCCCCGTTTCGGGGGGTGGAGAGACCCAGTACTTC. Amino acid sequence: CASSPVSGGGETQYF.

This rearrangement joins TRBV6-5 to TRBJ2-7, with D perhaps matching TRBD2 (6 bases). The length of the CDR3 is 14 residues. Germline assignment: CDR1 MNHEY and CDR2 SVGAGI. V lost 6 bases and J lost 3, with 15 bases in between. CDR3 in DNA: TGTGCCAGCAGGACCCGGGAGATCCACTACGAGCAGTACTTC. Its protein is CASRTREIHYEQYF.

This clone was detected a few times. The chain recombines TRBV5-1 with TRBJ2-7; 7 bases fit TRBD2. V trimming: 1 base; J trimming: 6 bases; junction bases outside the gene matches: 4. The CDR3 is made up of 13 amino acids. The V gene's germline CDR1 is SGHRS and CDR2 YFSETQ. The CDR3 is CASSLFREGEQYF. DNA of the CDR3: TGCGCCAGCAGCTTGTTCAGGGAGGGCGAGCAGTACTTC.

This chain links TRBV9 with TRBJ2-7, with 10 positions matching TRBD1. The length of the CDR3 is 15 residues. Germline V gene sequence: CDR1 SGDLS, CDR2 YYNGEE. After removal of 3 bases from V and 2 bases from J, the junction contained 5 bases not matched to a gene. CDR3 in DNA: TGTGCCAGCAGCGCCACCGGGACAGGGGCCTACGAGCAGTACTTC. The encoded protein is CASSATGTGAYEQYF.

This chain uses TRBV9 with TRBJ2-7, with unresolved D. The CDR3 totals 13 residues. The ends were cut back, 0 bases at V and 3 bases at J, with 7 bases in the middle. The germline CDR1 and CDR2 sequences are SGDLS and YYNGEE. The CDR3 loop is CASSVVDNYEQYF. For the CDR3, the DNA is TGTGCCAGCAGCGTAGTTGACAACTACGAGCAGTACTTC.